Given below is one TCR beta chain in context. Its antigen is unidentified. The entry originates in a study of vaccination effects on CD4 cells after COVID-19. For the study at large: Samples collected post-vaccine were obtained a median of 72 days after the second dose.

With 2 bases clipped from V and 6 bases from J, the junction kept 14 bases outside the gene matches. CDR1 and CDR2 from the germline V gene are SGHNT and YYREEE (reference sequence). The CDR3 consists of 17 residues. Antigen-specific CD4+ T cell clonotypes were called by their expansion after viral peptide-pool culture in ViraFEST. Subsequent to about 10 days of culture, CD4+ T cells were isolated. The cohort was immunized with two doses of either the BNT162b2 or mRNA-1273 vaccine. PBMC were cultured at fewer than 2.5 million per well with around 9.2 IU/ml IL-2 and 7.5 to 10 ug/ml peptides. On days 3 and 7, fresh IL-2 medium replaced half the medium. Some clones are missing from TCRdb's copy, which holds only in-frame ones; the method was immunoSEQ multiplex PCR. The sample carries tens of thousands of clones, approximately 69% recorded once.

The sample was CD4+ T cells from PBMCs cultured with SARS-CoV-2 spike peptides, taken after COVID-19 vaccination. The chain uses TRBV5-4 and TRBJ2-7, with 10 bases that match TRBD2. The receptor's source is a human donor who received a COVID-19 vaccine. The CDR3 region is CASSFPSRSGRGSEQYF. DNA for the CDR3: TGTGCCAGCAGCTTTCCGTCTAGGAGCGGGAGGGGGAGCGAGCAGTACTTC.